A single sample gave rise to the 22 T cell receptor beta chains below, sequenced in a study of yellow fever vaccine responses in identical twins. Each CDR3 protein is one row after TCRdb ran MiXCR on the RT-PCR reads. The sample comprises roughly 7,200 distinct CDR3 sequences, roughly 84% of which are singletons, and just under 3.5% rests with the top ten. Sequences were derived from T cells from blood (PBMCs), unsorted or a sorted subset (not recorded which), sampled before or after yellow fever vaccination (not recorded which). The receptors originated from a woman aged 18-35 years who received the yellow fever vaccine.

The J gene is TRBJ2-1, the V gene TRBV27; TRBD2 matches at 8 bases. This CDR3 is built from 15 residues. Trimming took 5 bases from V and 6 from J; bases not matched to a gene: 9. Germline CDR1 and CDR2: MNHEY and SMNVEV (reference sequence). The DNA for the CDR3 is TGTGCCAGCAGTGATCTAGCGGGTTCTGCCAATGAGCAGTTCTTC. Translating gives CASSDLAGSANEQFF.

The CDR3: CASSSISSYEQYF. The DNA of the CDR3 is TGTGCCAGCAGCTCGATAAGCTCCTACGAGCAGTACTTC. The rearrangement uses TRBV11-1 and TRBJ2-7; D call uncertain. Per the germline V gene, CDR1 is SGHAT and CDR2 is FQDESV (reference sequence). V was clipped by 4 bases and J by 0 bases, with 7 bases between them. The CDR3 loop spans 13 amino acids.

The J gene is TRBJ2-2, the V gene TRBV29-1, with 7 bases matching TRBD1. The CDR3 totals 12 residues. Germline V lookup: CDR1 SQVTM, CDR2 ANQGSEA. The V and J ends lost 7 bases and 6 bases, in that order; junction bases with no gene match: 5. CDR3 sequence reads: CSAMTGSGELFF. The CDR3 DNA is TGCAGCGCCATGACAGGGTCCGGGGAGCTGTTTTTT.

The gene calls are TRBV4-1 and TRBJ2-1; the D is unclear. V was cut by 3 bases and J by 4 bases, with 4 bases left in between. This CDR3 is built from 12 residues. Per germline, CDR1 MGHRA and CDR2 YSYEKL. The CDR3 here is CASSQGYNEQFF. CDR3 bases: TGCGCCAGCAGCCAGGGTTACAATGAGCAGTTCTTC.

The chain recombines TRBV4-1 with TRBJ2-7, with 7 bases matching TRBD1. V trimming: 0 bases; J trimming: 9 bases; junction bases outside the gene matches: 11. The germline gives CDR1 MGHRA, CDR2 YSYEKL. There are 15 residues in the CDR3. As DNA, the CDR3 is TGCGCCAGCAGCCAAGAGTCAGTGACAGGGTCGGCGCAGTACTTC. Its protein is CASSQESVTGSAQYF.

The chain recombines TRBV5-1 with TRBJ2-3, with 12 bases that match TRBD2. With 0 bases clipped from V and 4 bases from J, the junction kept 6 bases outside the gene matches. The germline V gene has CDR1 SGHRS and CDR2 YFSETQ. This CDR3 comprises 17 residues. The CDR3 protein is CASSLELAGGPSDTQYF. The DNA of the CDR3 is TGCGCCAGCAGCTTGGAGCTAGCGGGGGGGCCCTCAGATACGCAGTATTTT.

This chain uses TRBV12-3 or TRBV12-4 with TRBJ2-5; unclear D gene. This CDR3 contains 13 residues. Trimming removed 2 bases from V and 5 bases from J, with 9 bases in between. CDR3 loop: CASSLWSRETQYF. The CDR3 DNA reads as TGTGCCAGCAGTTTATGGTCGAGGGAGACCCAGTACTTC.

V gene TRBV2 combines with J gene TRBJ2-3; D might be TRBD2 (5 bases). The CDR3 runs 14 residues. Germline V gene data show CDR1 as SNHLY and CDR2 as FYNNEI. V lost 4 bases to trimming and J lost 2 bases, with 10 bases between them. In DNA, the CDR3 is TGTGCCAGCAGTGGGGAGCGGTACACAGATACGCAGTATTTT. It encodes CASSGERYTDTQYF. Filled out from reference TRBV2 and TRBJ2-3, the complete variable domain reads EPEVTQTPSHQVTQMGQEVILRCVPISNHLYFYWYRQILGQKVEFLVSFYNNEISEKSEIFDDQFSVERPDGSNFTLKIRSTKLEDSAMYFCASSGERYTDTQYFGPGTRLTVL.

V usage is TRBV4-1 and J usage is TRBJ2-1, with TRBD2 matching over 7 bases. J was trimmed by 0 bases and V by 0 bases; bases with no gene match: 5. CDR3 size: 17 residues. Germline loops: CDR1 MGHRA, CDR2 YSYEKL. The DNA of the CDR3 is TGCGCCAGCAGCCAAGATCTATGGGGGGGCTCCTACAATGAGCAGTTCTTC. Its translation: CASSQDLWGGSYNEQFF.

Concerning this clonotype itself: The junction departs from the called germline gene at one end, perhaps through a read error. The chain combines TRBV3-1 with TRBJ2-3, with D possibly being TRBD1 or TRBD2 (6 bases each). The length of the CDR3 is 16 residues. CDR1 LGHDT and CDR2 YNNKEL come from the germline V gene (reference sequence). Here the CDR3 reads CACSARGAARSDTQYF. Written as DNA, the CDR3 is TGTGCCTGCAGCGCAAGGGGGGCGGCTAGGTCAGATACGCAGTATTTT.

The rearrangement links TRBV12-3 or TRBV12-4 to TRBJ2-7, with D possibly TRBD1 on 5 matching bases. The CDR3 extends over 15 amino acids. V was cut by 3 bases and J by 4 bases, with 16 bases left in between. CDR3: CASSFRAHSGYEQYF. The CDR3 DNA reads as TGTGCCAGCAGTTTCAGGGCCCACTCGGGTTACGAGCAGTACTTC.

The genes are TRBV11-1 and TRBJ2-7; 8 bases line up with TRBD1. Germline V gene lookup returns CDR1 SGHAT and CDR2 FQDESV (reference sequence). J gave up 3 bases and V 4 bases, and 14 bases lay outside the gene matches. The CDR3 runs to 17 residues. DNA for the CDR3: TGTGCCAGCAGCTCCCGCCGGCCAGGGGGCAACTACTACGAGCAGTACTTC. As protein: CASSSRRPGGNYYEQYF.

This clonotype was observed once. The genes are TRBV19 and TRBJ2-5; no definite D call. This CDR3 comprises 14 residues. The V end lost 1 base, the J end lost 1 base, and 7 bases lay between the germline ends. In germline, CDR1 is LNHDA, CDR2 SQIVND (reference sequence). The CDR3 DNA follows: TGTGCCAGTAGTATAGCTAACAGCCAAGAGACCCAGTACTTC. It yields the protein CASSIANSQETQYF.

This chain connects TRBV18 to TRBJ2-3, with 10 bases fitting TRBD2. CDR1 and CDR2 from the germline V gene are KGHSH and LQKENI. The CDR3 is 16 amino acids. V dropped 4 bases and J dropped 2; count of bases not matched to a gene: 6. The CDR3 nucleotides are TGTGCCAGCTCACAGTCTAGCGGGGGCCTCACAGATACGCAGTATTTT. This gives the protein CASSQSSGGLTDTQYF. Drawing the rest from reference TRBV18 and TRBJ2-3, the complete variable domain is NAGVMQNPRHLVRRRGQEARLRCSPMKGHSHVYWYRQLPEEGLKFMVYLQKENIIDESGMPKERFSAEFPKEGPSILRIQQVVRGDSAAYFCASSQSSGGLTDTQYFGPGTRLTVL.

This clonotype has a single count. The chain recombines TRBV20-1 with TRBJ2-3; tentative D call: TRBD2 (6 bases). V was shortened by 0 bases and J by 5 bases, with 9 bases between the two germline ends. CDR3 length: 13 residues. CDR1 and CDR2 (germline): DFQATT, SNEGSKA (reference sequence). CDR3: CSARDGSGDTQYF. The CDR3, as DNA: TGCAGTGCTAGAGATGGTAGCGGAGATACGCAGTATTTT.

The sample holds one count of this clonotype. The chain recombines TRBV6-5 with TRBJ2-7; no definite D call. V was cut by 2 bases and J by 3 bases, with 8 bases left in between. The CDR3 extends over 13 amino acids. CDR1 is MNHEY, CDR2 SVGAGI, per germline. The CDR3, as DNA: TGTGCCAGCAGTTACAGGTGGGGCTACGAGCAGTACTTC. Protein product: CASSYRWGYEQYF.

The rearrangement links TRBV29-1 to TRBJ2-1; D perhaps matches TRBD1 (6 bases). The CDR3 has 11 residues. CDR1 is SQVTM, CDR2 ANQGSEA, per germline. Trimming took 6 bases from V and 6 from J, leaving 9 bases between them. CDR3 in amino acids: CSVQGPNEQFF. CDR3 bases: TGCAGCGTACAGGGACCCAATGAGCAGTTCTTC.

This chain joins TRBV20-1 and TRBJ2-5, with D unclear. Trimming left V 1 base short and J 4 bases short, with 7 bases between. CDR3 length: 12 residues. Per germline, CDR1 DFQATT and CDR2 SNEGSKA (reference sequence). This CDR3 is CSARAATETQYF. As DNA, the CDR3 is TGCAGTGCTAGAGCTGCTACAGAGACCCAGTACTTC.

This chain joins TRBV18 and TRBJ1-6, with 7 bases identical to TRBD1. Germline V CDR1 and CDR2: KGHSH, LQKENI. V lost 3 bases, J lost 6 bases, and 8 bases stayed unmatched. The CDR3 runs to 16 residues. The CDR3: CASSPSGQEINSPLHF. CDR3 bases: TGTGCCAGCTCACCCTCTGGACAGGAGATTAATTCACCCCTCCACTTT.

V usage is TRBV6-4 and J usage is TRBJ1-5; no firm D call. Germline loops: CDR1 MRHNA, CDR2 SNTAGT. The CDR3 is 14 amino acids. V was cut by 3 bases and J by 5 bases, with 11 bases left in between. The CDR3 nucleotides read TGTGCCAGCAGTGAGTGGAGGAGTTATCAGCCCCAGCATTTT. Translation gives CASSEWRSYQPQHF.

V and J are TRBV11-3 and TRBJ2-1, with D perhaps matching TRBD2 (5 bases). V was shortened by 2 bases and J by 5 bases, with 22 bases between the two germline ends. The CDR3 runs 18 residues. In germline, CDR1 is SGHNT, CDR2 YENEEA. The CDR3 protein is CASSLFPISGSRDNEQFF. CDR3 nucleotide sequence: TGTGCCAGCAGCTTATTCCCGATTTCGGGGAGTAGGGACAATGAGCAGTTCTTC.

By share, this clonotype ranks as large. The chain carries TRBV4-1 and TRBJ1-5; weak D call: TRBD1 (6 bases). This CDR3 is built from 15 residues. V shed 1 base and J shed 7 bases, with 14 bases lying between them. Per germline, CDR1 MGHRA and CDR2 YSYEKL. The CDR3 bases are TGCGCCAGCAGCCAAGTTACAGGGACCAGCCAGCCCCAGCATTTT. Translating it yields CASSQVTGTSQPQHF.